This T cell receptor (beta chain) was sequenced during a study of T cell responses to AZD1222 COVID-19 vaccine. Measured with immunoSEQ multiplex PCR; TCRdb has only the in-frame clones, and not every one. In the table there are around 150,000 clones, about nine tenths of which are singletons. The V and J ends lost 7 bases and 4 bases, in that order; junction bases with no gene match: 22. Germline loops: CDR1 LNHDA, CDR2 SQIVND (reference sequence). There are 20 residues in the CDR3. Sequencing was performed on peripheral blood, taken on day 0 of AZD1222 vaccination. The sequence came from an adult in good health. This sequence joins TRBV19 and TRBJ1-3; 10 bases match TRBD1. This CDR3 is CASNPRWTGGVLRSGNTIYF. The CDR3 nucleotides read TGTGCCAGTAACCCTCGTTGGACAGGGGGAGTCCTCCGATCCGGAAACACCATATATTTT.